These 10 T cell receptor beta chains originate from one sample sequenced in a study of OX40 agonist ivuxolimab in advanced cancers. The data were produced by immunoSEQ multiplex PCR, yet TCRdb's version contains in-frame clones alone and is incomplete. Among tens of thousands of clones listed, 84% were seen once. Sequencing used CD4+ or CD8+ T cells sorted from blood, obtained in a trial of the OX40 agonist ivuxolimab. These TCRs come from an adult with an advanced solid tumor such as melanoma, head and neck, liver or kidney cancer.

The CDR3, as DNA: TGTGCCAGCAGCTCCAGGACCGGGGGAGGGGAGCAGTACTTC. Amino acids: CASSSRTGGGEQYF. This chain uses TRBV11-3 with TRBJ2-7; TRBD2 aligns across 7 bases. J was trimmed by 7 bases and V by 4 bases; bases with no gene match: 10. The germline gives CDR1 SGHNT, CDR2 YENEEA. The CDR3 runs to 14 residues.

The chain links TRBV28 to TRBJ2-7; 10 bases agree with TRBD1. From germline, CDR1 is MDHEN and CDR2 SYDVKM. J gave up 1 base and V 5 bases, and 17 bases lay outside the gene matches. This CDR3 has 19 residues. Here the CDR3 reads CASSRWAGTGAVSSYEQYF. CDR3 nucleotides: TGTGCCAGCAGTCGTTGGGCCGGGACAGGGGCGGTTTCGTCCTACGAGCAGTACTTC.

The V and J genes are TRBV7-9 and TRBJ2-1; 8 nucleotides line up with TRBD2. With V trimmed by 5 bases and J by 8 bases, 11 bases remained unmatched. This CDR3 has 15 amino acids. Per the germline V gene, CDR1 is SEHNR and CDR2 is FQNEAQ (reference sequence). The CDR3 is CASSPYGGGPDEQFF. CDR3 coding DNA: TGTGCCAGCAGCCCGTACGGGGGGGGGCCCGATGAGCAGTTCTTC.

The rearrangement links TRBV18 to TRBJ1-1; D remains ambiguous. V was trimmed by 3 bases and J by 1 base, leaving 6 bases between them. Looked up from germline, CDR1 is KGHSH and CDR2 is LQKENI. There are 13 residues in the CDR3. For the CDR3, the DNA is TGTGCCAGCTCACCCAAACCGAACACTGAAGCTTTCTTT. Amino acid sequence: CASSPKPNTEAFF.

This chain connects TRBV7-2 to TRBJ1-2; D perhaps matches TRBD1 (6 bases). The CDR3 loop spans 16 amino acids. Trimming cost V 2 bases and J 3 bases, with 16 bases left between them. Germline CDR1 is SGHTA and CDR2 is FQGNSA. CDR3 sequence: CASSLMGGGLDYGYTF. The CDR3 DNA reads as TGTGCCAGCAGCTTAATGGGAGGGGGATTAGACTATGGCTACACCTTC.

This clone was seen a handful of times. The chain is built from TRBV7-9 and TRBJ1-1; unclear D gene. Trimming pared 1 base from V and 8 bases from J, leaving 14 bases between. The CDR3 covers 14 residues. Germline CDR1 is SEHNR and CDR2 is FQNEAQ (reference sequence). Here the CDR3 reads CASSLGEGGREAFF. CDR3 DNA: TGTGCCAGCAGCTTAGGAGAGGGCGGCAGAGAAGCTTTCTTT. Combining the CDR3 with reference TRBV7-9 and TRBJ1-1 gives the whole variable domain DTGVSQNPRHKITKRGQNVTFRCDPISEHNRLYWYRQTLGQGPEFLTYFQNEAQLEKSRLLSDRFSAERPKGSFSTLEIQRTEQGDSAMYLCASSLGEGGREAFFGQGTRLTVV.

There are a few counts of this clone. The chain carries TRBV7-8 and TRBJ2-3; TRBD1 is a possible D gene (5 bases). V was trimmed by 5 bases and J by 3 bases, leaving 9 bases between them. Germline V gene sequence: CDR1 SGHVS, CDR2 FQNEAQ. The CDR3 contains 13 residues. The chain's CDR3 is CASSRRATDTQYF. DNA of the CDR3: TGTGCCAGCAGCCGCAGGGCGACAGATACGCAGTATTTT.

This chain links TRBV7-2 with TRBJ1-5; D is possibly TRBD1 (6 bases). V gave up 5 bases and J gave up 5 bases, with 10 bases separating them. CDR1 is SGHTA, CDR2 FQGNSA, per germline. CDR3 length: 13 amino acids. The CDR3 DNA reads TGTGCCAGCAGCGCCAGGGGTGATCAGCCCCAGCATTTT. The encoded protein is CASSARGDQPQHF.

CDR3 nucleotide sequence: TGTGCCAGCAACCCAGGGAGCTCCTACAATGAGCAGTTCTTC. Its translation: CASNPGSSYNEQFF. V and J are TRBV7-9 and TRBJ2-1; D possibly uses TRBD1 or TRBD2 (5 bases each). V dropped 7 bases and J dropped 0 bases, with 10 bases sitting between them. The CDR3 extends over 14 amino acids. Germline V gene data show CDR1 as SEHNR and CDR2 as FQNEAQ (reference sequence).

V gene TRBV18 combines with J gene TRBJ2-7; D possibly corresponds to TRBD1 (6 bases). The CDR3 is made up of 15 amino acids. Trimming pared 0 bases from V and 5 bases from J, leaving 14 bases between. Germline lookup yields CDR1 KGHSH and CDR2 LQKENI. The CDR3 DNA is TGTGCCAGCTCACCACCCCCAGGGGCGTTCAACGAGCAGTACTTC. This codes for CASSPPPGAFNEQYF.